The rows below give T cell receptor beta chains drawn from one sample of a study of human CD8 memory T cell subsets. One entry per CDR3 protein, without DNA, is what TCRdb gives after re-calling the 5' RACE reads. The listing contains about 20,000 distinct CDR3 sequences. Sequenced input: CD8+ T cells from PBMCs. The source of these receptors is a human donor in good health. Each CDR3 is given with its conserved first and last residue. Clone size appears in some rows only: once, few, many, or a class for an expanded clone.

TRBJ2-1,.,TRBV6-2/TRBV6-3,CASSYKRYNEQFF
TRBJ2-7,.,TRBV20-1,CSARDGKGTYEQYF
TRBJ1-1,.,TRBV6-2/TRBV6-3,CASTRAQGAVEAFF
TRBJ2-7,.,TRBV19,CASSIAQGSEQYF
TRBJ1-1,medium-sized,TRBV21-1,CASSISPMNTEAFF
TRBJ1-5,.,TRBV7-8,CASSTRQGGNQPQHF
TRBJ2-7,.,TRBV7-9,CASSTWTDSYEQYF
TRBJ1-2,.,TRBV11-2,CASTLNPVRLGYTF
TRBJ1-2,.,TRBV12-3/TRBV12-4,CASSSTGYNMDGYTF
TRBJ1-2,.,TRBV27,CASSLSQQTSFYGYTF
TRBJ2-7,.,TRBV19,CASSPGLAGELGYEQYF
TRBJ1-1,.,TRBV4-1,CASSEGQGAGTEAFF
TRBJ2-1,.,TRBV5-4,CASSSSDSGSEQFF
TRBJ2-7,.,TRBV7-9,CASSLAQGESEQYF
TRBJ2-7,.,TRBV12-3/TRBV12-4,CASSSRQGPYEQYF
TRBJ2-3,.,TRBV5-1,CASSRRETVSTDTQYF
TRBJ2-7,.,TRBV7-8,CASAWPSEPEQYF
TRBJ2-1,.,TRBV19,CASSIVGRYNEQFF
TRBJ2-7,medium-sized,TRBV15,CATSREGTTYEQYF
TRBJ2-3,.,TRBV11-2,CASSPSAGLAGTDTQYF
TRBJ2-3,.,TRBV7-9,CASSSIAGAISDTQYF
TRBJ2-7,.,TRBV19,CASSEGTGGYEQYF
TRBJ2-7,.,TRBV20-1,CSARDSLAYEQYF
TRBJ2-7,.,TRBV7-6,CASSLENERGEQYF
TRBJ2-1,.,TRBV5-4,CASSVRGGNEQFF
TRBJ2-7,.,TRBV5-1,CASSLSIQNEQYF
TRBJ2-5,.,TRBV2,CASSRTGSGETQYF
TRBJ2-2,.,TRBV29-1,CSVERGGELFF
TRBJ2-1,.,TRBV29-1,CSAGTSGNNEQFF
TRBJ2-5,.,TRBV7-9,CASSTSASWETQYF
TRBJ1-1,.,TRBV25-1,CASSEWGEGTEAFF
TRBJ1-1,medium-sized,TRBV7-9,CASSPRGTEAFF
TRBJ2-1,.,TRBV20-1,CSARDVAEVAGSYNEQFF
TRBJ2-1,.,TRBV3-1,CASSQDFGGNWDNEQFF
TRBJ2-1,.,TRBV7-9,CASSLGNSYNEQFF
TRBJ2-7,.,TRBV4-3,CASSQDFSRDSLPYEQYF
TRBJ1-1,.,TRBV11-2,CASSSPGQGDFEAFF
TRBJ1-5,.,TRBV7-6,CASSLGAWDRGQPQHF
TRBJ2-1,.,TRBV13,CASSLTGGKNNEQFF
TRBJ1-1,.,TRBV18,CASSPAGGNTEAFF
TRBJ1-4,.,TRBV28,CASSPRLTGMDEKLFF
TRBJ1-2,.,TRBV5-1,CASSLVPTGVDGYTF